Listed here are 28 T cell receptor beta chains from one sample, sequenced in a study of long-term antiretroviral therapy in people with HIV (dated by TCRdb to between 2022 and 2023). The immunoSEQ hsTCRB v3.0 assay was used at survey level resolution to sequence the TRB variable region. In its TCRdb copy, this immuneACCESS table keeps in-frame sequences only and misses some clones. Where compared with another copy, unresolved V genes explain less than half of these, and the others have no known cause. The sample table holds around 22,000 clones, of which roughly 82% were seen once. 15% to 20% of the sample belongs to the ten largest clones. The sample in question was unsorted PBMCs, obtained 0.1 years before starting antiretroviral therapy. All receptors come from a man younger than 35 with HIV.

As concerns this clone: Mismatch with germline at one junction end may stem from a read error. J is TRBJ2-1 and V is TRBV30, with 11 bases that match TRBD2. Germline V gene sequence: CDR1 GTSNPN, CDR2 SVGIG (reference sequence). This CDR3 spans 13 amino acids. CDR3 protein: CAWSGLAGNVRIF. For the CDR3, the DNA is TGTGCCTGGAGTGGACTAGCGGGAAATGTACGGATCTTC.

The CDR3 spells CASSLGGLHEQYF. The CDR3, as DNA: TGCGCCAGCAGCTTGGGGGGGCTGCACGAGCAGTACTTC. The rearrangement uses TRBV5-1 and TRBJ2-7, with D possibly TRBD1 on 6 matching bases. The V gene lost 0 bases and the J gene lost 5 bases, with 9 bases spanning the gap. This CDR3 contains 13 residues. The germline gives CDR1 SGHRS, CDR2 YFSETQ.

The CDR3 sequence is CASSTGHNEQFF. The CDR3 DNA reads as TGTGCCAGCAGTACCGGCCACAATGAGCAGTTCTTC. The V call is TRBV5-4, the J call TRBJ2-1, with D unclear. V lost 5 bases, J lost 5 bases, and 8 bases lay in between. This CDR3 comprises 12 residues. CDR1 SGHNT and CDR2 YYREEE come from the germline V gene (reference sequence).

By frequency in the sample, this clone is medium-sized. The rearrangement links TRBV7-9 to TRBJ1-2, with a weak D call TRBD1 (5 bases). Germline V gives CDR1 SEHNR, CDR2 FQNEAQ (reference sequence). The V end lost 1 base, the J end lost 7 bases, and 16 bases lay between the germline ends. CDR3 length equals 15 residues. The CDR3 here is CASSLEGAGFFGYTF. DNA for the CDR3: TGTGCCAGCAGCTTAGAAGGGGCAGGGTTTTTTGGCTACACCTTC.

The chain employs TRBV11-2 and TRBJ1-4, with a tentative D call TRBD1 (5 bases). Trimming took off 4 bases at V and 3 bases at J, with 12 bases between the two ends. The CDR3 has 15 residues. The V gene's germline CDR1 is SGHAT and CDR2 FQNNGV. The CDR3 nucleotides are TGTGCCAGCAGCTCGCTAGGGGTGGCTAATGAAAAACTGTTTTTT. Residues: CASSSLGVANEKLFF.

This clone was observed a handful of times. The same CDR3 is also encoded by other DNA sequences in this sample. The chain couples TRBV7-6 to TRBJ2-3; D may correspond to TRBD1 or TRBD2 (5 bases each). Per germline, CDR1 SGHVS and CDR2 FNYEAQ. V lost 3 bases to trimming and J lost 0 bases, with 13 bases between them. The CDR3 totals 16 residues. For the CDR3, the DNA is TGTGCCAGCAGCTTTGGTGGGACGGATAGCACAGATACGCAGTATTTT. It codes for CASSFGGTDSTDTQYF.

This clone occurred once. V gene TRBV29-1 combines with J gene TRBJ2-6, with TRBD2 as a possible D gene (6 bases). The CDR3 covers 16 residues. The V end was cut by 6 bases, the J end by 1 base, with 16 bases between. Germline loops: CDR1 SQVTM, CDR2 ANQGSEA. The CDR3 nucleotides are TGCAGCGTGGAGGGAGGTCAGCCTTCTGGGGCCAACGTCCTGACTTTC. Its protein product is CSVEGGQPSGANVLTF.

In its sample, this clone was seen a few times. This chain links TRBV5-6 with TRBJ1-5, with TRBD1 as a possible D gene (6 bases). Trimming removed 1 base at V and 3 bases at J, with 8 bases between. Germline V CDR1 and CDR2: SGHDT, YYEEEE. The CDR3 loop spans 14 amino acids. CDR3 nucleotide sequence: TGTGCCAGCAGCTTGACAGGGTTCAATCAGCCCCAGCATTTT. This codes for CASSLTGFNQPQHF.

This clone was seen a handful of times. This rearrangement joins TRBV21-1 to TRBJ1-5. TRBV21-1 is a known pseudogene. This CDR3 is built from 19 residues. The CDR3 DNA sequence: TGTGCCAGCAGCAACGATACCGGGACGGGGGTAATTTACAATCAGCCCCAGCATTTT. It specifies CASSNDTGTGVIYNQPQHF.

The gene calls are TRBV5-1 and TRBJ2-7; D may be TRBD1 (6 bases). This CDR3 comprises 14 residues. Germline assignment: CDR1 SGHRS and CDR2 YFSETQ. With 4 bases removed from V and 0 bases from J, the gap between germline ends came to 11 bases. CDR3 sequence: CASSGRDISYEQYF. CDR3 in DNA: TGCGCCAGCAGCGGCCGGGACATCTCCTACGAGCAGTACTTC.

CDR3 nucleotide sequence: TGCGCCAGCAGCGCGGGACAGGGCTTGTCAGAGACCCAGTACTTC. The encoded protein is CASSAGQGLSETQYF. This sequence joins TRBV5-1 and TRBJ2-5; 9 bases are shared with TRBD1. Germline V gives CDR1 SGHRS, CDR2 YFSETQ. With V trimmed by 4 bases and J by 4 bases, 8 bases remained unmatched. The CDR3 loop spans 15 amino acids.

This clone is a singleton in its sample. The J gene is TRBJ2-1, the V gene TRBV28; D remains unclear. The V end lost 6 bases, the J end lost 15 bases, and 18 bases lay between the germline ends. Per germline, CDR1 MDHEN and CDR2 SYDVKM. The CDR3 contains 12 residues. CDR3 DNA: TGTGCCAGCAGCACCCTAAACTCCCAGAGGTTCTTC. Its protein product is CASSTLNSQRFF. Complete variable domain (other parts from reference TRBV28 and TRBJ2-1): DVKVTQSSRYLVKRTGEKVFLECVQDMDHENMFWYRQDPGLGLRLIYFSYDVKMKEKGDIPEGYSVSREKKERFSLILESASTNQTSMYLCASSTLNSQRFFGPGTRLTVL.

The V and J genes are TRBV5-8 and TRBJ1-2, with D possibly being TRBD1 (6 bases). The CDR3 spans 16 residues. Per the germline V gene, CDR1 is SGHTS and CDR2 is YDEGEE. V was cut by 1 base and J by 0 bases, with 13 bases left in between. CDR3 sequence (DNA): TGTGCCAGCAGCTTGACAGGGTTCCTAACTAACTATGGCTACACCTTC. The encoded protein is CASSLTGFLTNYGYTF.

Within the sample, this clone is medium-sized. This chain uses TRBV11-3 with TRBJ2-5; TRBD1 matches at 11 bases. The V and J ends lost 0 bases and 4 bases, in that order; junction bases with no gene match: 1. This CDR3 has 15 amino acids. Germline V gene lookup returns CDR1 SGHNT and CDR2 YENEEA. CDR3 amino acids: CASSLDGTGGETQYF. As DNA, the CDR3 is TGTGCCAGCAGCTTAGATGGGACAGGGGGAGAGACCCAGTACTTC.

This chain joins TRBV9 and TRBJ1-2; D possibly corresponds to TRBD1 (6 bases). Trimming took off 3 bases at V and 7 bases at J, with 10 bases between the two ends. CDR1 is SGDLS, CDR2 YYNGEE, per germline. The CDR3 is 12 residues long. CDR3 in amino acids: CASSEGGGGYTF. CDR3 nucleotides: TGTGCCAGCAGCGAGGGGGGGGGTGGCTACACCTTC.

The chain has TRBV11-2 and TRBJ2-7; 8 bases match TRBD1. The CDR3 covers 16 residues. In germline, CDR1 is SGHAT, CDR2 FQNNGV. The ends lost 7 bases at V and 0 bases at J; junction bases unmatched: 11. As DNA, the CDR3 is TGTGCCAGCAACAAAAACGGACAGGGCAGCTCCTACGAGCAGTACTTC. The encoded protein is CASNKNGQGSSYEQYF.

CDR3: CASSKITGDTISYEQYF. CDR3 sequence (DNA): TGCGCCAGCAGCAAGATAACAGGGGACACAATCTCCTACGAGCAGTACTTC. This chain connects TRBV5-1 to TRBJ2-7; TRBD1 matches 7 bases. V was pared by 4 bases and J by 0 bases, with 13 bases of the junction left unmatched. The CDR3 sequence is 17 residues long. The germline V gene has CDR1 SGHRS and CDR2 YFSETQ.

This sequence joins TRBV27 and TRBJ2-3; D call uncertain. V lost 0 bases, J lost 4 bases, and 8 bases lay in between. This CDR3 comprises 14 residues. From germline, CDR1 is MNHEY and CDR2 SMNVEV (reference sequence). The chain's CDR3 is CASSLSKVSDTQYF. The CDR3, as DNA: TGTGCCAGCAGTTTATCGAAGGTGTCAGATACGCAGTATTTT.

V is TRBV4-1 and J is TRBJ2-5; tentative D call: TRBD1 (6 bases). The CDR3 has 16 amino acids. The ends were cut back, 4 bases at V and 0 bases at J, with 15 bases in the middle. The germline gives CDR1 MGHRA, CDR2 YSYEKL. The CDR3 coding sequence is TGCGCCAGCAGCCCCCGTCCCGGGACATACCAAGAGACCCAGTACTTC. It specifies CASSPRPGTYQETQYF.

This sequence joins TRBV5-4 and TRBJ2-7; D unclear. This CDR3 has 16 amino acids. CDR1 is SGHNT and CDR2 is YYREEE in the germline V gene (reference sequence). Trimming removed 3 bases from V and 1 base from J, with 17 bases in between. The CDR3 DNA sequence: TGTGCCAGCAGCTCTTCGGACGGACCCCTTTCCTACGAGCAGTACTTC. This codes for CASSSSDGPLSYEQYF.

The chain uses TRBV27 and TRBJ1-2; 9 bases align to TRBD1. This CDR3 comprises 14 residues. V lost 7 bases to trimming and J lost 4 bases; unmatched junction nucleotides: 7. Germline V CDR1 and CDR2: MNHEY, SMNVEV (reference sequence). In nucleotides, the CDR3 is TGTGCCAGCAAATTACAGGGGGCGGGCTATGGCTACACCTTC. Residues: CASKLQGAGYGYTF.

This clone was counted only a few times. CDR3 sequence (DNA): TGTGCCAGCAGCTTAGACAGGCTTGCTCAGTACTTC. This encodes CASSLDRLAQYF. The V and J genes are TRBV11-2 and TRBJ2-7; D uncertain. The CDR3 has 12 residues. V lost 0 bases and J lost 10, with 10 bases in between. The germline V gene encodes CDR1 SGHAT and CDR2 FQNNGV.

This clone was counted only a few times. The J gene is TRBJ1-2, the V gene TRBV19; D is unresolved. The germline V gene has CDR1 LNHDA and CDR2 SQIVND (reference sequence). V lost 3 bases to trimming and J lost 8 bases, with 10 bases between them. The CDR3 extends over 12 amino acids. CDR3 sequence: CASSIGVGGYTF. The CDR3 region has the DNA TGTGCCAGTAGTATCGGGGTGGGCGGCTACACCTTC.

V is TRBV6-1 and J is TRBJ2-1; D is unresolved. In germline, CDR1 is MNHNS, CDR2 SASEGT. This CDR3 is 15 amino acids long. V lost 4 bases and J lost 3, with 13 bases in between. The CDR3 protein is CASSASPASYNEQFF. The CDR3 DNA sequence: TGTGCCAGCAGTGCCTCCCCGGCTAGCTACAATGAGCAGTTCTTC.

The chain carries TRBV5-1 and TRBJ1-3; possible D gene TRBD1, 6 bases. The CDR3 has 16 residues. V shed 2 bases and J shed 4 bases, with 16 bases lying between them. Germline CDR1 is SGHRS and CDR2 is YFSETQ. CDR3 nucleotide sequence: TGCGCCAGCAGCTTCACAGGGCAAGGCTCCGGAAACACCATATATTTT. Its translation is CASSFTGQGSGNTIYF.

The chain has TRBV5-6 and TRBJ1-2, with 7 bases fitting TRBD1. With V trimmed by 5 bases and J by 4 bases, 5 bases remained unmatched. The germline CDR1 and CDR2 sequences are SGHDT and YYEEEE. CDR3 length: 13 amino acids. The CDR3 nucleotides are TGTGCCAGCAGTTCACAGGGGAGCTATGGCTACACCTTC. This gives the protein CASSSQGSYGYTF.

V is TRBV10-3 and J is TRBJ1-2, with 7 bases matching TRBD1. CDR1 and CDR2 from the germline V gene are ENHRY and SYGVKD. V dropped 6 bases and J dropped 0; count of bases not matched to a gene: 7. This CDR3 region has 15 residues. The CDR3 DNA reads as TGTGCCATCAGGCCGGACAGGCCGACTAACTATGGCTACACCTTC. Its translation is CAIRPDRPTNYGYTF.

Here the CDR3 DNA reads TGTGCCAGCAGCTTGATTCCCCACGAGACAGGCCTAGACTACGAGCAGTACTTC. This encodes CASSLIPHETGLDYEQYF. The J gene is TRBJ2-7, the V gene TRBV5-4, with a possible D match to TRBD1 (6 bases). This CDR3 contains 18 residues. CDR1 SGHNT and CDR2 YYREEE come from the germline V gene (reference sequence). Trimming took 1 base from V and 3 from J, leaving 23 bases between them.